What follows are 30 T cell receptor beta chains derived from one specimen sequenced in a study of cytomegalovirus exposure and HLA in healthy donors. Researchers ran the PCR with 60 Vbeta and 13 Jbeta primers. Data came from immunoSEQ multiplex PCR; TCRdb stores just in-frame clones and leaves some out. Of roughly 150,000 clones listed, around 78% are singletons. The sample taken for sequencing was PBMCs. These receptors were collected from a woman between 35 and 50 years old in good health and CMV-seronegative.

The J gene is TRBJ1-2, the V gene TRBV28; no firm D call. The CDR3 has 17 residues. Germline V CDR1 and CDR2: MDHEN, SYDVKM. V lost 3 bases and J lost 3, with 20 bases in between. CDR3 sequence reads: CASSFPVGVRSDYGYTF. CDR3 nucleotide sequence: TGTGCCAGCAGTTTCCCAGTGGGAGTTAGATCGGACTATGGCTACACCTTC.

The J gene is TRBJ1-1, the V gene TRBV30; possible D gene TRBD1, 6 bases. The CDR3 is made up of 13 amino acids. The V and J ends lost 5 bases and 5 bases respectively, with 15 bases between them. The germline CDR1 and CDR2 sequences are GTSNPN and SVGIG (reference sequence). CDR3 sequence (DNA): TGTGCCTGGGTCCACAGGGTACGGACTGAAGCTTTCTTT. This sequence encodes CAWVHRVRTEAFF.

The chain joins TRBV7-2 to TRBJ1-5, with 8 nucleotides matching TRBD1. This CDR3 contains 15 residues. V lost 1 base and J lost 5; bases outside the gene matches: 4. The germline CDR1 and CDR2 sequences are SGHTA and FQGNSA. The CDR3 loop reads CASSLGGTGDQPQHF. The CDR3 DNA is TGTGCCAGCAGCTTAGGGGGGACAGGTGATCAGCCCCAGCATTTT.

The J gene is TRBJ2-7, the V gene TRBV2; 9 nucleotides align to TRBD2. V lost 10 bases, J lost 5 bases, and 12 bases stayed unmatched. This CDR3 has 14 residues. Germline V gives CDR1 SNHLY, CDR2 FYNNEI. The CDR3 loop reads CATERASGIHEQYF. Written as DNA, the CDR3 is TGTGCCACCGAAAGGGCTAGCGGGATCCACGAGCAGTACTTC.

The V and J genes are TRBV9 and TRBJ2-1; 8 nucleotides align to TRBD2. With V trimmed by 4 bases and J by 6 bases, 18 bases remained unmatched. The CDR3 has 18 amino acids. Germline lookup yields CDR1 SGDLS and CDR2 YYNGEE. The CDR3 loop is CASSPVVGLALGGNEQFF. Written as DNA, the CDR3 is TGTGCCAGCAGCCCAGTAGTAGGACTAGCCCTCGGGGGCAATGAGCAGTTCTTC.

The CDR3 here is CASRETGTYEAFF. The CDR3 coding sequence is TGTGCCAGCAGGGAGACCGGGACATATGAAGCTTTCTTT. The rearrangement links TRBV6-1 to TRBJ1-1; a possible D gene is TRBD1 (6 bases). V lost 6 bases, J lost 7 bases, and 15 bases lay in between. Germline CDR1 and CDR2: MNHNS and SASEGT. The CDR3 is made up of 13 amino acids.

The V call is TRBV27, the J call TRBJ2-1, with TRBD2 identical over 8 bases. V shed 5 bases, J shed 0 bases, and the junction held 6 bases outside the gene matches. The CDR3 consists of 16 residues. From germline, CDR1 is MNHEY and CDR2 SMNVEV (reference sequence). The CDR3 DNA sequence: TGTGCCAGCAGTCCTTCGGGGGGGAGCTCCTACAATGAGCAGTTCTTC. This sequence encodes CASSPSGGSSYNEQFF.

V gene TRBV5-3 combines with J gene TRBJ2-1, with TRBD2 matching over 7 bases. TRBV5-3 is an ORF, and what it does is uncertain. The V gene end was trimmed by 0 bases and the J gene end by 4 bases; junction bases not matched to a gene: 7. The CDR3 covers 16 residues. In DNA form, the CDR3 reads TGTGCCAGAAGCTTGGATGGGTTTAGCGGGTACAATGAGCAGTTCTTC. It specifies CARSLDGFSGYNEQFF.

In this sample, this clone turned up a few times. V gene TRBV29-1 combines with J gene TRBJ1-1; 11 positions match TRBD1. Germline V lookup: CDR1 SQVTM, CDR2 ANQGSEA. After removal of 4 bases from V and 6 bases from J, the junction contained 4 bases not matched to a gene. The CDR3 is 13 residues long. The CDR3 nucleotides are TGCAGCGTTGGGGGACAGGGGGGCGCTGAAGCTTTCTTT. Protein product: CSVGGQGGAEAFF.

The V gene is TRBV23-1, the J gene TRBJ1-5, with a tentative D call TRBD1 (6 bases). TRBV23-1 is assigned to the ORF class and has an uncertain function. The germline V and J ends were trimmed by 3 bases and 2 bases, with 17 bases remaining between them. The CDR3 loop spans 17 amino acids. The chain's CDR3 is CASSHSTKGQCNQPQHF. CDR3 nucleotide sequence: TGCGCCAGCAGTCACTCCACCAAAGGACAGTGCAATCAGCCCCAGCATTTT.

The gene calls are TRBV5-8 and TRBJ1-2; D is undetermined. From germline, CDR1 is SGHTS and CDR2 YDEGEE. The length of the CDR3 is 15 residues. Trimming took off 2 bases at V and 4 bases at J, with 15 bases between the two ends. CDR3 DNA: TGTGCCAGCAGCTTAGCGGTCAAGGCACTCTATGGCTACACCTTC. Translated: CASSLAVKALYGYTF.

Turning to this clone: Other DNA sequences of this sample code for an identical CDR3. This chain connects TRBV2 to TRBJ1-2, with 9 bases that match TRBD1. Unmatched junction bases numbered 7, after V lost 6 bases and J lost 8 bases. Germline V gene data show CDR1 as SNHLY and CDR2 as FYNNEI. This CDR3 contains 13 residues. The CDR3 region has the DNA TGTGCCAGCAGCGCACAGGGGGCGCGGGGCTACACCTTC. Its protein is CASSAQGARGYTF.

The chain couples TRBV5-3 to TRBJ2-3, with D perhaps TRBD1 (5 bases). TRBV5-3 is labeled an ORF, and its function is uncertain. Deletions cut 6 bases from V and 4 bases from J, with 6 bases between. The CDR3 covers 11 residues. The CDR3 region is CARKGADTQYF. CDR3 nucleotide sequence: TGTGCCAGAAAAGGGGCAGATACGCAGTATTTT.

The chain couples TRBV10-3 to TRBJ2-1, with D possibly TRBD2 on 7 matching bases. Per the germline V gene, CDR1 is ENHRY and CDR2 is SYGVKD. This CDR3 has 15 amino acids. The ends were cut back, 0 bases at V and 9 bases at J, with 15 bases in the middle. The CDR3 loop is CAISESLGGQLEQFF. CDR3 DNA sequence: TGTGCCATCAGTGAGTCGCTCGGGGGGCAGCTTGAGCAGTTCTTC.

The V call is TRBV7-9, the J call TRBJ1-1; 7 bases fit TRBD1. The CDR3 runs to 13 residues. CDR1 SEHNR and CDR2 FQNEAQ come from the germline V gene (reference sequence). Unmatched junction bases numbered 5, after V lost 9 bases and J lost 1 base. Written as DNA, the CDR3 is TGTGCCAGAGGACAGGTTTCGAACACTGAAGCTTTCTTT. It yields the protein CARGQVSNTEAFF.

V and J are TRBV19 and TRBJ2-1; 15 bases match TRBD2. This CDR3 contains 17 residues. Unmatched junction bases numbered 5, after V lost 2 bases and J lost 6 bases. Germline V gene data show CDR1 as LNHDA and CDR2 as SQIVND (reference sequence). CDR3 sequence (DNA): TGTGCCAGTAGTATATCTGGGACTAGCGGGAGGCTCAATGAGCAGTTCTTC. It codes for CASSISGTSGRLNEQFF.

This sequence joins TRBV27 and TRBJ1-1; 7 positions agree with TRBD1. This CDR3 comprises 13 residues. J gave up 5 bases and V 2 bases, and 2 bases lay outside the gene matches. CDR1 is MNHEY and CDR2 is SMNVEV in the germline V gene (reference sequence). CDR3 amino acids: CASSLDRETEAFF. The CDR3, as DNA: TGTGCCAGCAGTTTAGACAGGGAGACTGAAGCTTTCTTT.

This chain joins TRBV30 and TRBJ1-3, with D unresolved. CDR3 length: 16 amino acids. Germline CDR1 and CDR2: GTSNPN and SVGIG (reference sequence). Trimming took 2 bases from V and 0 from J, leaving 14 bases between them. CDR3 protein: CAWSSGLLSSGNTIYF. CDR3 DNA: TGTGCCTGGAGTTCCGGACTGTTAAGCTCTGGAAACACCATATATTTT.

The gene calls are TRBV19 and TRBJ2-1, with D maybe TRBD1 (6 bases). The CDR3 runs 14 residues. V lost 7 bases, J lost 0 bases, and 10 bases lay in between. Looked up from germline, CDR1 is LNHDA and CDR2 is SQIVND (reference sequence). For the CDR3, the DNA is TGTGCCAGTATGGGGACATTCTCCTACAATGAGCAGTTCTTC. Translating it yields CASMGTFSYNEQFF.

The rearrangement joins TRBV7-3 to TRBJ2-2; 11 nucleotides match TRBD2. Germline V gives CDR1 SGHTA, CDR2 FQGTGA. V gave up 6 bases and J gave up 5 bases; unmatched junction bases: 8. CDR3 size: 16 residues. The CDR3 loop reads CASSPVAGGATGELFF. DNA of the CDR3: TGTGCCAGCAGTCCCGTAGCGGGAGGGGCTACCGGGGAGCTGTTTTTT.

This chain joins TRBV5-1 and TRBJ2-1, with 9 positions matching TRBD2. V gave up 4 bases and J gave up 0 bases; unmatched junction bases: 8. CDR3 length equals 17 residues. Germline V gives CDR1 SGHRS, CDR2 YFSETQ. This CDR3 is CASSTSSGTSSYNEQFF. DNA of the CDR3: TGCGCCAGCAGCACGTCTAGCGGGACGAGCTCCTACAATGAGCAGTTCTTC.

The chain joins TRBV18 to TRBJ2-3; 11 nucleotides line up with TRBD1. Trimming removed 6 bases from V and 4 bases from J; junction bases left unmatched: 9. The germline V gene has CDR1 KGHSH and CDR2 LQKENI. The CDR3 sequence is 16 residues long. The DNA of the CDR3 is TGTGCCAGCTCGATCCGGACAGGGGGCAGCGCAGATACGCAGTATTTT. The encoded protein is CASSIRTGGSADTQYF.

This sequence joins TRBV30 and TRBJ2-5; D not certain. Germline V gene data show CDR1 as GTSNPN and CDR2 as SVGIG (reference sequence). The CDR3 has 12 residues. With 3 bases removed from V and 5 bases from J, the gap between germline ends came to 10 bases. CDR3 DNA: TGTGCCTGGAGGCTGGCCTTGGAGACCCAGTACTTC. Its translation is CAWRLALETQYF.

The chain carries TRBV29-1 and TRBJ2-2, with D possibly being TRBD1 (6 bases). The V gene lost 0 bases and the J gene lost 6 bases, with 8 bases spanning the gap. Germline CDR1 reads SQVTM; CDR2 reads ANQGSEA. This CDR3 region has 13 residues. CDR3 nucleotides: TGCAGCGTTGAAGAAAAGGGGGCCGGGGAGCTGTTTTTT. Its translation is CSVEEKGAGELFF.

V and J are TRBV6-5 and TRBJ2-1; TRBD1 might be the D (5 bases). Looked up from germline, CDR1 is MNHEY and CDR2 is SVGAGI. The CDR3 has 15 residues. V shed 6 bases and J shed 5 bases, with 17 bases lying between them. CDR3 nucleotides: TGTGCCAGCAGCCCACGAACGGCAGGGAACAATGAGCAGTTCTTC. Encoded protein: CASSPRTAGNNEQFF.

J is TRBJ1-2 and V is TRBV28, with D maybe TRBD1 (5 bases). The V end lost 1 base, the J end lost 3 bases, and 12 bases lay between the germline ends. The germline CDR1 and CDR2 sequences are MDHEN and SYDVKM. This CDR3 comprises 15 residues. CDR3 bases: TGTGCCAGCAGTTTATCTCGGGGGAGCGACTATGGCTACACCTTC. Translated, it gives CASSLSRGSDYGYTF.

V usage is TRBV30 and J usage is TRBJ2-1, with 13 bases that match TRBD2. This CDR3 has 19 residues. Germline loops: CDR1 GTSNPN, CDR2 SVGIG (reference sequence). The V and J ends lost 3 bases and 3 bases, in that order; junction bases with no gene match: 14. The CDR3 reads CAWRGSPGLAGNNYNEQFF. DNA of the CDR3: TGTGCCTGGAGGGGATCTCCGGGACTAGCGGGAAACAACTACAATGAGCAGTTCTTC.

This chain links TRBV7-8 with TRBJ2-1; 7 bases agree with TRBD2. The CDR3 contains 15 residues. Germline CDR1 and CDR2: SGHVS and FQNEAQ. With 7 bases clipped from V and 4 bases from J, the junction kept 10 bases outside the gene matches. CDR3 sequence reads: CASIVRLAGYNEQFF. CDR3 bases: TGTGCCAGCATCGTTAGACTAGCCGGTTACAATGAGCAGTTCTTC.

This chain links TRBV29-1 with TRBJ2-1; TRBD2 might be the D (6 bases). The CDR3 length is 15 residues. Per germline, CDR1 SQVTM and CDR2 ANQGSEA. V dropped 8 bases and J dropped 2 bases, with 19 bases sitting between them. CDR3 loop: CSYGTPAATYNEQFF. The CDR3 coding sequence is TGCAGCTATGGGACTCCGGCGGCGACCTACAATGAGCAGTTCTTC.

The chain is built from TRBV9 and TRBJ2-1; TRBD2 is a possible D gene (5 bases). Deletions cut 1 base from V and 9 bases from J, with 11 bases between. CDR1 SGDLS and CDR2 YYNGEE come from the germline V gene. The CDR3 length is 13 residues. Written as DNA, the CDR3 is TGTGCCAGCAGCGTATTACCTGAGGGTGAGCAGTTCTTC. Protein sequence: CASSVLPEGEQFF.